These 13 T cell receptor beta chains share one sample of origin, sequenced in a study of cytomegalovirus exposure and HLA in healthy donors. Only in-frame clones appear in the TCRdb table, and some are missing; sequencing was by immunoSEQ multiplex PCR. The sample has some 240,000 clones, roughly 84% seen once. The specimen was PBMCs. The receptors shown here come from a woman under 30 in good health and CMV-seropositive.

The rearrangement links TRBV27 to TRBJ1-5; 12 bases are shared with TRBD1. Per the germline V gene, CDR1 is MNHEY and CDR2 is SMNVEV (reference sequence). The CDR3 is 15 amino acids. Trimming removed 5 bases from V and 5 bases from J; junction bases left unmatched: 4. The CDR3 loop reads CASSPGTGGDQPQHF. The CDR3 DNA reads TGTGCCAGCAGTCCAGGGACAGGGGGCGATCAGCCCCAGCATTTT.

The chain combines TRBV11-2 with TRBJ2-7; maybe TRBD2 (6 bases). CDR1 and CDR2 (germline): SGHAT, FQNNGV. The V end lost 5 bases, the J end lost 7 bases, and 15 bases lay between the germline ends. CDR3 size: 13 residues. The CDR3 here is CASSPETAGEQYF. CDR3 nucleotides: TGTGCCAGCAGCCCCGAGACAGCGGGTGAGCAGTACTTC.

The rearrangement joins TRBV7-2 to TRBJ2-3, with TRBD2 as a possible D gene (5 bases). The V gene lost 2 bases and the J gene lost 8 bases, with 20 bases spanning the gap. CDR1 SGHTA and CDR2 FQGNSA come from the germline V gene. The CDR3 has 16 amino acids. The CDR3 DNA reads as TGTGCCAGCAGCTTATGGGTCTCAGGAGGCCAAGGTACGCAGTATTTT. The encoded protein is CASSLWVSGGQGTQYF.

This rearrangement joins TRBV30 to TRBJ1-5; maybe TRBD1 (5 bases). From germline, CDR1 is GTSNPN and CDR2 SVGIG (reference sequence). V gave up 0 bases and J gave up 0 bases, with 9 bases separating them. The CDR3 loop spans 15 amino acids. The CDR3 here is CAWSVMGGSNQPQHF. Here the CDR3 DNA reads TGTGCCTGGAGTGTAATGGGGGGTAGCAATCAGCCCCAGCATTTT.

This clone was detected only a few times. J is TRBJ2-7 and V is TRBV30, with TRBD1 matching 7 bases. The CDR3 runs to 13 residues. Trimming took 0 bases from V and 4 from J; bases not matched to a gene: 3. CDR1 and CDR2 from the germline V gene are GTSNPN and SVGIG (reference sequence). For the CDR3, the DNA is TGTGCCTGGAGTGTACGCAGGGGGTACGAGCAGTACTTC. This gives the protein CAWSVRRGYEQYF. Full variable domain (rest looked up from reference TRBV30 and TRBJ2-7): SQTIHQWPATLVQPVGSPLSLECTVEGTSNPNLYWYRQAAGRGLQLLFYSVGIGQISSEVPQNLSASRPQDRQFILSSKKLLLSDSGFYLCAWSVRRGYEQYFGPGTRLTVT.

The chain joins TRBV7-2 to TRBJ2-7; D uncertain. The CDR3 is made up of 13 amino acids. From germline, CDR1 is SGHTA and CDR2 FQGNSA. The ends were cut back, 5 bases at V and 3 bases at J, with 11 bases in the middle. The CDR3 spells CASSPSVVYEQYF. In DNA form, the CDR3 reads TGTGCCAGCAGCCCCTCGGTGGTCTACGAGCAGTACTTC.

This chain links TRBV5-8 with TRBJ2-7, with TRBD1 matching over 9 bases. Per the germline V gene, CDR1 is SGHTS and CDR2 is YDEGEE. V shed 4 bases and J 1 base; nucleotides not matched to a gene: 3. The CDR3 length is 14 residues. CDR3 amino acids: CASSPGTGSYEQYF. The DNA of the CDR3 is TGTGCCAGCAGCCCCGGGACAGGGTCCTACGAGCAGTACTTC.

The rearrangement links TRBV11-3 to TRBJ2-7; maybe TRBD2 (5 bases). V gave up 4 bases and J gave up 2 bases, with 9 bases separating them. This CDR3 is built from 13 residues. Germline V gives CDR1 SGHNT, CDR2 YENEEA. CDR3 DNA: TGTGCCAGCAGCTCGGGGTTCGCCTACGAGCAGTACTTC. This codes for CASSSGFAYEQYF.

This clone was found a few times. The V call is TRBV15, the J call TRBJ2-1; TRBD1 matches at 8 bases. Germline loops: CDR1 LNHNV, CDR2 YYDKDF (reference sequence). V lost 8 bases, J lost 6 bases, and 6 bases stayed unmatched. The CDR3 sequence is 13 residues long. This chain's CDR3 is CATGRDRSNEQFF. CDR3 DNA: TGTGCCACCGGACGGGACAGGAGCAATGAGCAGTTCTTC.

The chain uses TRBV28 and TRBJ2-1; 8 bases map to TRBD1. Germline trimming cut 5 bases from V and 0 bases from J; bases unmatched to any gene: 3. Per germline, CDR1 MDHEN and CDR2 SYDVKM. The CDR3 is made up of 15 amino acids. CDR3 sequence (DNA): TGTGCCAGCAGTCCGGGACAGGTCTCCTACAATGAGCAGTTCTTC. It translates to CASSPGQVSYNEQFF.

This clone appeared a few times. The chain couples TRBV28 to TRBJ1-2; D unclear. The CDR3 spans 12 residues. V gave up 2 bases and J gave up 7 bases, with 8 bases separating them. Germline CDR1 MDHEN, CDR2 SYDVKM. The CDR3 is CASSLTAGGYTF. Here the CDR3 DNA reads TGTGCCAGCAGTTTAACAGCGGGTGGCTACACCTTC.

The chain uses TRBV5-6 and TRBJ2-2; weak D call: TRBD2 (6 bases). The germline V gene encodes CDR1 SGHDT and CDR2 YYEEEE. This CDR3 is 16 amino acids long. The V gene lost 0 bases and the J gene lost 4 bases, with 13 bases spanning the gap. CDR3 sequence: CASSLVSGASTGELFF. The CDR3 bases are TGTGCCAGCAGCTTGGTATCGGGAGCGAGCACCGGGGAGCTGTTTTTT.

The V and J genes are TRBV5-1 and TRBJ2-7; 7 bases are a match to TRBD2. Germline V gene lookup returns CDR1 SGHRS and CDR2 YFSETQ. The CDR3 totals 17 residues. Unmatched junction bases numbered 11, after V lost 2 bases and J lost 0 bases. The CDR3 loop reads CASSFWTITGGSYEQYF. The DNA for the CDR3 is TGCGCCAGCAGCTTTTGGACGATTACGGGAGGCTCCTACGAGCAGTACTTC.